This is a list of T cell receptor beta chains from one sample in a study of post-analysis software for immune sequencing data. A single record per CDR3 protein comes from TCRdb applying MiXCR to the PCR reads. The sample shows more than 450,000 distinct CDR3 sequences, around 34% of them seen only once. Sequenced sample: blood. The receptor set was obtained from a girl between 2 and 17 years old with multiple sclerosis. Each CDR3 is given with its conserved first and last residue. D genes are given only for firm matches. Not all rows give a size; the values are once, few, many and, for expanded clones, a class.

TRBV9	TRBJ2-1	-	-	CASSPGSAPYNEQFF	TGTGCCAGCAGCCCTGGGTCGGCCCCCTACAATGAGCAGTTCTTC
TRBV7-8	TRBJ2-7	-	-	CASSWITASIEQYF	TGTGCCAGCAGCTGGATCACGGCCTCGATAGAGCAGTACTTC
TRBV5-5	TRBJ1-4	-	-	CASSLWNTYRTNEKRFF	TGTGCCAGCAGCTTGTGGAACACCTATAGAACTAATGAAAAACGGTTTTTT
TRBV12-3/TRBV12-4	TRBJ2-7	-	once	CASSSAGLGEQYF	TGTGCCAGCAGTTCTGCAGGGCTGGGCGAGCAGTACTTC
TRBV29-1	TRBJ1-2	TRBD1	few	CSVDPTGNDYGYTF	TGCAGCGTTGACCCGACAGGGAATGACTATGGCTACACCTTC
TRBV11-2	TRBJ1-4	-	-	CASSVDPESEKLFF	TGTGCCAGCAGCGTGGACCCGGAGAGTGAAAAACTGTTTTTT
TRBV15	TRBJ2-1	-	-	CATSRSSLGQGGYNEQFF	TGTGCCACCAGCAGATCCAGCTTGGGGCAGGGGGGGTACAATGAGCAGTTCTTC
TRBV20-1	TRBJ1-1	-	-	CSARLDRNTEAFF	TGCAGTGCTAGACTCGACAGAAACACTGAAGCTTTCTTT
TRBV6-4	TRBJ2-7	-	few	CASPRNGEQYF	TGTGCCAGCCCAAGAAACGGCGAGCAGTACTTC
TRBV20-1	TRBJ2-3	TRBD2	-	CSAKAGGSTDTQYF	TGCAGTGCCAAAGCGGGGGGATCCACAGATACGCAGTATTTT
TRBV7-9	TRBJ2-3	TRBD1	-	CASSGGTGTQYF	TGTGCCAGCAGCGGCGGGACAGGGACGCAGTATTTT
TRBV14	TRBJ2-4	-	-	CASSPHASRGRVVDIQYF	TGTGCCAGCAGCCCCCACGCTAGCAGGGGAAGAGTCGTGGACATTCAGTACTTC
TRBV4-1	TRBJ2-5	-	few	CASSQIQGGGAGETQYF	TGCGCCAGCAGCCAAATCCAAGGTGGAGGGGCGGGGGAGACCCAGTACTTC
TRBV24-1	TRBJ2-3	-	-	CATSGSVYPDTQYF	TGTGCCACCAGTGGTTCCGTTTATCCAGATACGCAGTATTTT
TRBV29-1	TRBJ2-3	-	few	CSVMVHPYTDTQYF	TGCAGCGTTATGGTACATCCCTACACAGATACGCAGTATTTT
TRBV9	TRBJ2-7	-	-	CASSVAAGSPRDYEQYF	TGTGCCAGCAGCGTAGCGGCTGGGTCCCCCAGGGACTACGAGCAGTACTTC
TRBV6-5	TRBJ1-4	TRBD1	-	CASRPTGATNEKLFF	TGTGCCAGCAGACCTACAGGGGCAACTAATGAAAAACTGTTTTTT
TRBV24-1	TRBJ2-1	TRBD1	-	CTTSGQGNREQFF	TGTACCACCAGTGGACAGGGTAACCGCGAGCAGTTCTTC
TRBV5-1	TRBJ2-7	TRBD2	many	CASSFRGLEDYEQYF	TGCGCCAGCAGTTTTAGAGGACTAGAGGACTACGAGCAGTACTTC
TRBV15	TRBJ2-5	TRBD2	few	CATSSYFSGGQETQYF	TGTGCCACCAGCAGTTACTTCTCGGGGGGCCAAGAGACCCAGTACTTC
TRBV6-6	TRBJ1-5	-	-	CASTQMGSGQPQHF	TGTGCCAGCACCCAGATGGGGTCCGGGCAGCCCCAGCATTTT
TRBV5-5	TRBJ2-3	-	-	CASNPHPSGRGTQYF	TGTGCCAGCAACCCGCATCCCTCCGGTCGAGGTACGCAGTATTTT
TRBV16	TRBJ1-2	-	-	CASSQSSQGWDYTF	TGTGCCAGCAGCCAATCTTCACAGGGCTGGGACTACACCTTC